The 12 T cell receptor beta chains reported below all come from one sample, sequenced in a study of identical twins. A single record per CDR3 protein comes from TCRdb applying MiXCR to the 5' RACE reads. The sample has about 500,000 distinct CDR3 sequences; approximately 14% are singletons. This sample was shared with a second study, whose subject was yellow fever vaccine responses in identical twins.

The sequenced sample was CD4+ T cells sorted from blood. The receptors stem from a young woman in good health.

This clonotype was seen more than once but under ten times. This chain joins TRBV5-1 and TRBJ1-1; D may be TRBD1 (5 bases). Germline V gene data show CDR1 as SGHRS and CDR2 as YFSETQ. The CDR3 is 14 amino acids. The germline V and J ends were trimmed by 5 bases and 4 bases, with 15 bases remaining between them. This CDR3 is CASSRTGVGTEAFF. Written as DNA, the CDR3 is TGCGCCAGCAGTAGGACGGGGGTTGGCACTGAAGCTTTCTTT.

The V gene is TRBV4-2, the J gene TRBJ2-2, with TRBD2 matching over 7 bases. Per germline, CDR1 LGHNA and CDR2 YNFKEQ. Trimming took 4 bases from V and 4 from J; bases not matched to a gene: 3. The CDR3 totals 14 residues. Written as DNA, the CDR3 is TGTGCCAGCAGCCGGGGACTACTCACCGGGGAGCTGTTTTTT. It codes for CASSRGLLTGELFF.

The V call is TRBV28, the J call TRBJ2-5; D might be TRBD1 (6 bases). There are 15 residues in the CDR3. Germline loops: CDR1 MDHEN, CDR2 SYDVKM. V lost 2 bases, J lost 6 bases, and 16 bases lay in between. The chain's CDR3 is CASSLKSTGRKTQYF. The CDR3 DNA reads TGTGCCAGCAGTTTAAAAAGTACAGGGCGTAAGACCCAGTACTTC.

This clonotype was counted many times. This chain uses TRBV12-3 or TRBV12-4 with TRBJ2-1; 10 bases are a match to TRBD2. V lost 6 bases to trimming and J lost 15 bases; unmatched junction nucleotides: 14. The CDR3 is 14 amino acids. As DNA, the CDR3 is TGTGCCAGCAGCTCACGGAGGAAGCGGGGGGGCCCGTTCTTC. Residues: CASSSRRKRGGPFF.

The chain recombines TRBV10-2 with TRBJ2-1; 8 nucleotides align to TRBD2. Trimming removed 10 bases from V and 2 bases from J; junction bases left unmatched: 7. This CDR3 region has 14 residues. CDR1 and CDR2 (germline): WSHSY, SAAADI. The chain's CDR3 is CATTGRVAYNEQFF. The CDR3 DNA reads TGCGCCACTACCGGGAGGGTAGCCTACAATGAGCAGTTCTTC.

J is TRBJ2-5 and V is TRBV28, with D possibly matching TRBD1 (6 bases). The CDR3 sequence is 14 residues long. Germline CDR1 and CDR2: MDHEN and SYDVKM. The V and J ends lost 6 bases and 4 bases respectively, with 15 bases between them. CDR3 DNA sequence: TGTGCCAGCAGCCACACGAACAGGGCAGAGACCCAGTACTTC. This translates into CASSHTNRAETQYF.

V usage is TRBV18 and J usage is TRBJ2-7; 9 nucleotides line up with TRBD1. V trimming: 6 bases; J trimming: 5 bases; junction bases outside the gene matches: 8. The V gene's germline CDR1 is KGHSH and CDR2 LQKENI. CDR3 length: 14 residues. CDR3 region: CASSYRTGEHEQYF. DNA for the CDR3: TGTGCCAGCTCCTATCGGACAGGGGAACACGAGCAGTACTTC.

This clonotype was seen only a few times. CDR3: CASSYSSGDPYEQYF. Here the CDR3 DNA reads TGTGCCAGCAGTTACTCGTCTGGGGACCCCTACGAGCAGTACTTC. The gene calls are TRBV6-5 and TRBJ2-7; D tentatively reads TRBD1 or TRBD2 (5 bases each). Trimming took off 0 bases at V and 2 bases at J, with 11 bases between the two ends. Per the germline V gene, CDR1 is MNHEY and CDR2 is SVGAGI. The CDR3 has 15 amino acids.

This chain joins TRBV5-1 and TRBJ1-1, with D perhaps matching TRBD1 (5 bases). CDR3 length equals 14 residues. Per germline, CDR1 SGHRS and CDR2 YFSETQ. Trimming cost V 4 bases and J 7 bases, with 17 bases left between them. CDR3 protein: CASSPTPGPSEAFF. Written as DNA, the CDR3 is TGCGCCAGCAGCCCGACCCCAGGGCCGAGTGAAGCTTTCTTT.

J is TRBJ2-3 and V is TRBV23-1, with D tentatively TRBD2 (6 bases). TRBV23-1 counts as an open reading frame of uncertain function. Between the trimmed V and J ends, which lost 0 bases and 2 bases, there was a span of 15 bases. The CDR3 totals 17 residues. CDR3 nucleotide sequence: TGCGCCAGCAGTCAATCGTTTAAGCGGGTACCCACAGATACGCAGTATTTT. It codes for CASSQSFKRVPTDTQYF.

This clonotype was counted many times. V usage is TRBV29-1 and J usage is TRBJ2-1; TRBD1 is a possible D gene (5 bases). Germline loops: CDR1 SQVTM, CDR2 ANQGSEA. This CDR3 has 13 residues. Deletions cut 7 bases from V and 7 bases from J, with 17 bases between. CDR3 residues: CSADGRTPNEQFF. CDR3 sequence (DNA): TGCAGCGCGGACGGGCGGACACCGAATGAGCAGTTCTTC.

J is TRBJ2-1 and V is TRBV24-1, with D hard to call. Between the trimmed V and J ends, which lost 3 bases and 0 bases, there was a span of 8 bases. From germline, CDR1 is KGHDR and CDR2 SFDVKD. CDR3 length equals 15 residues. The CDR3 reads CATSDPSSSYNEQFF. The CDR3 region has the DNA TGTGCCACCAGTGATCCGTCAAGCTCCTACAATGAGCAGTTCTTC.